At least ten counts were recorded for the clone carrying this T cell receptor (beta chain). The antigen remains unidentified. This record belongs to a study of breast tumors, draining lymph nodes, adjacent tissues. Between the trimmed V and J ends, which lost 1 base and 3 bases, there was a span of 10 bases. This CDR3 has 16 amino acids. CDR1 is SNHLY and CDR2 is FYNNEI in the germline V gene. TCRdb independently ran MiXCR on the multiplex PCR reads; one entry per CDR3 protein. The table records 25,000 or so distinct CDR3 sequences, under 30% of them present only once. The study, taken as a whole, reports: Luminal-like breast cancer showed significantly higher tumor–nontumor repertoire similarity than basal-like. The data were judged consistent with most tumor T cells coming from lymph node and expanding in tumor.

The rearrangement uses TRBV2 and TRBJ1-6; D is undetermined. The source material was breast tumor tissue. The source of this sequence is a female donor with breast cancer. Some clones in this sample may be carry-over from other donors' samples. CDR3 sequence reads: CASSEVVGGYNSPLHF. CDR3 sequence (DNA): TGTGCCAGCAGTGAAGTGGTGGGTGGCTATAATTCACCCCTCCACTTT.